This T cell receptor beta chain was observed in a study of human T cells and chemical hapten exposure. About this clonotype itself: This could be a read error, since a much larger clone is one nucleotide away.

It was the library that attached unique molecular identifiers to individual cDNA molecules. TCRdb fed the reads into MiXCR, producing one record per CDR3 protein. The sample lists 100,000 to 150,000 distinct CDR3 sequences; roughly 8.5% were seen once. Germline loops: CDR1 MNHEY, CDR2 SMNVEV (reference sequence). This CDR3 spans 16 amino acids. Unfractionated whole blood was the source from which total RNA was extracted. This sequence originates from a human donor in good health. Some clones in this sample may be carry-over from other donors' samples. The rearrangement joins TRBV27 to TRBJ2-1; 13 bases are a match to TRBD2. The sample comprised whole blood. CDR3 coding DNA: TGTGCCGGCAGTTCTCCTACTAGCGGGGGGGACAATGAGCAGTTCTTC. Translating gives CAGSSPTSGGDNEQFF.